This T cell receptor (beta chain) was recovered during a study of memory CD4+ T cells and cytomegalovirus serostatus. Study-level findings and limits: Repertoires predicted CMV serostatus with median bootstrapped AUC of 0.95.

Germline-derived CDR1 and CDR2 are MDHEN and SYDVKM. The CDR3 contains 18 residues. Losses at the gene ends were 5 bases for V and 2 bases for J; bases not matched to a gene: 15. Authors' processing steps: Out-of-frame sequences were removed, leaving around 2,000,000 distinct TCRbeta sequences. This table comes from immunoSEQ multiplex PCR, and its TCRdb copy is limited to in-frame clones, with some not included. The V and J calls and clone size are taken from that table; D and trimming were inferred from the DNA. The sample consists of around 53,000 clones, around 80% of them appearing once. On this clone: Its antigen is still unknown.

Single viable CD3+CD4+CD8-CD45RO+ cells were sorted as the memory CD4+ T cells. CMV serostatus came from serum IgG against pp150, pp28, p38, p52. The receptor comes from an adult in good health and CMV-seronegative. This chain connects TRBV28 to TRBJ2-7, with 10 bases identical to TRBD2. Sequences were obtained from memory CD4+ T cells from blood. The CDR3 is CASSRDSVGSGRTYEQYF. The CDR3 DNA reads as TGTGCCAGCAGTAGAGACTCGGTTGGTAGCGGGAGGACCTACGAGCAGTACTTC.